The T cell receptor (beta chain) under discussion was sequenced for a study of blood T cell repertoires in COVID-19. The overall study: Collection of acute and convalescent COVID-19 samples took place in the United States, Italy and Spain.

The CDR3 is 14 residues long. Germline assignment: CDR1 MNHNS and CDR2 SASEGT. The V end was cut by 2 bases, the J end by 4 bases, with 10 bases between. The data were produced by immunoSEQ multiplex PCR, yet TCRdb's version contains in-frame clones alone and is incomplete. The repertoire includes about 150,000 clones, approximately 85% of them detected once, and less than 8% sits in the top ten. The sample consisted of peripheral blood. V is TRBV6-1 and J is TRBJ2-3; no clear D gene. This sequence was found in a man older than 75 with COVID-19, enrolled during active disease. CDR3 in DNA: TGTGCCAGCAGTGAAAGGCTAGTGGCAGATACGCAGTATTTT. It codes for CASSERLVADTQYF.